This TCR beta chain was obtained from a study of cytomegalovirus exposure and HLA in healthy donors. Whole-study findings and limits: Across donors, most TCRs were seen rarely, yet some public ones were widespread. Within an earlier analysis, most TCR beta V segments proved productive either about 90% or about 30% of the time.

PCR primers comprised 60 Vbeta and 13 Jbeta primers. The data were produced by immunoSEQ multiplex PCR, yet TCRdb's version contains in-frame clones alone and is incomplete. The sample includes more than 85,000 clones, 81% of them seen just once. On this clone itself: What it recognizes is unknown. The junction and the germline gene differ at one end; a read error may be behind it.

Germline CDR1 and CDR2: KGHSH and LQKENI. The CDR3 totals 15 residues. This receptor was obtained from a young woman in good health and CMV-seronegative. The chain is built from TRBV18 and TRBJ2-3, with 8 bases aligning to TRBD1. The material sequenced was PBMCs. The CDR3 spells CASSPEGTGTDAQYF. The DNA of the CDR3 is TGTGCCAGCTCACCCGAAGGGACAGGCACAGATGCGCAGTATTTT.